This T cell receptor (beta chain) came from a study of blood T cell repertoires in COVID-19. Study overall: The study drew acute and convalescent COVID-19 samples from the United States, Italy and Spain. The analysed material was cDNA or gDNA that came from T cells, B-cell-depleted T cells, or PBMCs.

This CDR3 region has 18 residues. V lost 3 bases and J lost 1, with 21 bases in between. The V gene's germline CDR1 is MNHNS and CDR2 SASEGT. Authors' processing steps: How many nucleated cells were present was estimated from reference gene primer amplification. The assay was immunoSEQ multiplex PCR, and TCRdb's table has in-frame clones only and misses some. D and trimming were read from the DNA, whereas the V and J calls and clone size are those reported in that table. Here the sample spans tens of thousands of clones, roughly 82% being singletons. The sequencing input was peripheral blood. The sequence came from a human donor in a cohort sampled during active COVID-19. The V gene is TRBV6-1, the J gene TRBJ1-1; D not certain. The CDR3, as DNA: TGTGCCAGCAGTGACTTAATAATGATGGCTGACTCGAACACTGAAGCTTTCTTT. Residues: CASSDLIMMADSNTEAFF.